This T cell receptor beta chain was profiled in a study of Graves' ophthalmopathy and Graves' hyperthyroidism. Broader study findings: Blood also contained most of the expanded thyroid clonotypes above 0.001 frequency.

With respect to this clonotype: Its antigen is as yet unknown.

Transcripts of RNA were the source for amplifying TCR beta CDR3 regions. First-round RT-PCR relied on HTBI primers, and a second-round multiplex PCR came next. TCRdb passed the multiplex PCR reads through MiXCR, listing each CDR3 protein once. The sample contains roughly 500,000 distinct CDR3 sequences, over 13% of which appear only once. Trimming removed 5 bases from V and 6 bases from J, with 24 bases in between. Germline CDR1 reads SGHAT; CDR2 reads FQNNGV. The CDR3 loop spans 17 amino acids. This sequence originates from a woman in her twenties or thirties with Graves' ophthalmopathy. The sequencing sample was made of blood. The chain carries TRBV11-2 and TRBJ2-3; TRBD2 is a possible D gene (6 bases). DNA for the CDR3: TGTGCCAGCAGCCCTTCGGAGGGGATAGTCGCAGTGGATACGCAGTATTTT. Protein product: CASSPSEGIVAVDTQYF.